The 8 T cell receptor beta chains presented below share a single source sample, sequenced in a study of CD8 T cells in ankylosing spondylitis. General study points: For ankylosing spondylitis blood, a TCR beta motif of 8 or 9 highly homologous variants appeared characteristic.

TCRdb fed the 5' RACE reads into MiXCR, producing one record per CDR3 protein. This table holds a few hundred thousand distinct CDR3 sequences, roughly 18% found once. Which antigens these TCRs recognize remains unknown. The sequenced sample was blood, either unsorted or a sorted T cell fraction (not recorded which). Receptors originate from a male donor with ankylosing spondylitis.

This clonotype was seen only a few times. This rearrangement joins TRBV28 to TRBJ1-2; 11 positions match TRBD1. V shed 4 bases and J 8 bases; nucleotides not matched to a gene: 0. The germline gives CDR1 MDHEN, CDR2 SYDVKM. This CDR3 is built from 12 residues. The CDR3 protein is CASSWDRGGYTF. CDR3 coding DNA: TGTGCCAGCAGTTGGGACAGGGGGGGCTACACCTTC.

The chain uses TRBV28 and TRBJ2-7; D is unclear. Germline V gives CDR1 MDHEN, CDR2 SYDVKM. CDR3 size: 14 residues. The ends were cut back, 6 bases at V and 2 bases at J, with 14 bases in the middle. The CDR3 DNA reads TGTGCCAGCAGCCCACCCGCGGTGACCTACGAGCAGTACTTC. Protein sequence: CASSPPAVTYEQYF.

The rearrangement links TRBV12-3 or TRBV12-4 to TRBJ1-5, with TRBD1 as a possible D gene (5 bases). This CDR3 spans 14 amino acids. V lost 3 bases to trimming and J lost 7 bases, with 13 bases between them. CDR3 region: CASSFKGDPQPQHF. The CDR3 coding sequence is TGTGCCAGCAGTTTTAAAGGGGACCCGCAGCCCCAGCATTTT.

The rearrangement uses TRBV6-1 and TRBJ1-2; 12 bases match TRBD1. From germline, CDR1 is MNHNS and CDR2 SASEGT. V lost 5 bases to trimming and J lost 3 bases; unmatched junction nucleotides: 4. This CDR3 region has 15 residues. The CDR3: CASSKGQGAHYGYTF. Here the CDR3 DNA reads TGTGCCAGCAGTAAGGGACAGGGGGCACACTATGGCTACACCTTC.

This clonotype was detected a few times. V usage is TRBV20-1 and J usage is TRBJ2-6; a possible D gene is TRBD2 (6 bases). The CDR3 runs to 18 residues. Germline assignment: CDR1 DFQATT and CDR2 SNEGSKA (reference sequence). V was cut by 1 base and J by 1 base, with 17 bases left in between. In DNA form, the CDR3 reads TGCAGTGCTAGAGGCCCCGGGGTAGCGGCGTCTGGGGCCAACGTCCTGACTTTC. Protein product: CSARGPGVAASGANVLTF.

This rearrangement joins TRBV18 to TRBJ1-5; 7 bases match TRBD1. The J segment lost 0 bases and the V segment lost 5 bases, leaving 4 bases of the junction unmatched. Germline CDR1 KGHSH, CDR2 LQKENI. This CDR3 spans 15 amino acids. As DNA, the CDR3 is TGTGCCAGCTCAGCCGGACAGGTTAGCAATCAGCCCCAGCATTTT. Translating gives CASSAGQVSNQPQHF. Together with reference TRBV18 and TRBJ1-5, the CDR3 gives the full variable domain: NAGVMQNPRHLVRRRGQEARLRCSPMKGHSHVYWYRQLPEEGLKFMVYLQKENIIDESGMPKERFSAEFPKEGPSILRIQQVVRGDSAAYFCASSAGQVSNQPQHFGDGTRLSIL.

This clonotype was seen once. CDR3 residues: CASLPGGFTYEQYF. The CDR3 region has the DNA TGTGCCAGCCTTCCAGGGGGGTTCACCTACGAGCAGTACTTC. The genes are TRBV6-2 or TRBV6-3 and TRBJ2-7; tentative D call: TRBD1 (7 bases). V was cut by 8 bases and J by 2 bases, with 16 bases left in between. The length of the CDR3 is 14 residues. Germline V lookup: CDR1 MNHEY, CDR2 SVGEGT.

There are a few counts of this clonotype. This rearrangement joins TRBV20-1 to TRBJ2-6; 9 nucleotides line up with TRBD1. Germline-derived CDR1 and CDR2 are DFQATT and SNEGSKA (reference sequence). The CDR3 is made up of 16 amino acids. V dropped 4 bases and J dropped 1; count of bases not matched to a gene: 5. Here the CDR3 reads CSANDRGFSGANVLTF. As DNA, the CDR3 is TGCAGTGCTAATGACAGGGGGTTTTCTGGGGCCAACGTCCTGACTTTC.